The clone carrying this TCR beta chain appeared once. This record belongs to a study of cytomegalovirus exposure and HLA in healthy donors. Use of 60 Vbeta and 13 Jbeta primers characterized the PCR. The table came from immunoSEQ multiplex PCR; TCRdb's copy has only in-frame clones and leaves some out. The sample holds roughly 200,000 clones, around 73% seen once. This CDR3 region has 11 residues. The germline CDR1 and CDR2 sequences are GTSNPN and SVGIG (reference sequence). This receptor was identified in a young woman in good health and CMV-seronegative. The chain links TRBV30 to TRBJ2-5; D might be TRBD1 (5 bases). The J call is uncertain, as TRBJ2-7 better fits the DNA end. The sample was PBMCs. Here the CDR3 reads CAWSQGYEQYF. CDR3 bases: TGTGCCTGGAGTCAGGGTTACGAGCAGTACTTC.